This TCR beta chain was sequenced in a study of cytomegalovirus exposure and HLA in healthy donors. Notes on the study in general: The study put some 160 TCR beta chains on its list as cytomegalovirus-associated.

The CDR3 has 17 residues. Sequencing was performed with immunoSEQ multiplex PCR; in TCRdb, only in-frame clones are kept and a portion is missing. The sample consists of 100,000 to 150,000 clones, approximately 91% of them appearing once. About this clone itself: Antigen specificity is unknown.

This clonotype was obtained from a woman in her late teens or twenties in good health and CMV-seronegative. What was sequenced was PBMCs. This rearrangement joins TRBV7-5 to TRBJ2-4; the table calls TRBD2, which could not be checked here. TRBV7-5 is a pseudogene locus. The CDR3 DNA is TGTGTCAGAAGCTCCCAGCAGAAAGGACTAGCCCTAAACATTCAGTACTTC. This codes for CVRSSQQKGLALNIQYF.